Following are 4 T cell receptor beta chains from one sample sequenced in a study of blood T cell repertoires in COVID-19. The protocol was immunoSEQ multiplex PCR, while the TCRdb copy is restricted to in-frame clones and leaves out a portion. The data hold a few hundred thousand clones, with around 87% observed a single time. The sequenced sample consisted of peripheral blood. The source is a woman aged 25 to 39 with COVID-19, enrolled during active disease.

The rearrangement joins TRBV7-3 to TRBJ1-2, with 8 positions matching TRBD1. Germline loops: CDR1 SGHTA, CDR2 FQGTGA. The CDR3 extends over 16 amino acids. V was pared by 2 bases and J by 4 bases, with 9 bases of the junction left unmatched. The CDR3 is CASSLGSRGRIYGYTF. The CDR3, as DNA: TGTGCCAGCAGCTTAGGGAGCAGGGGGCGCATCTATGGCTACACCTTC. The full variable domain, rest sourced from reference TRBV7-3 and TRBJ1-2, is GAGVSQTPSNKVTEKGKYVELRCDPISGHTALYWYRQSLGQGPEFLIYFQGTGAADDSGLPNDRFFAVRPEGSVSTLKIQRTERGDSAVYLCASSLGSRGRIYGYTFGSGTRLTVV.

The V and J genes are TRBV19 and TRBJ2-1, with 8 nucleotides matching TRBD1. The J segment lost 4 bases and the V segment lost 5 bases, leaving 7 bases of the junction unmatched. The V gene's germline CDR1 is LNHDA and CDR2 SQIVND (reference sequence). The CDR3 runs to 15 residues. The CDR3 sequence is CASSSGTGFYNEQFF. CDR3 nucleotide sequence: TGTGCCAGTAGTTCCGGGACAGGCTTTTACAATGAGCAGTTCTTC.

The chain couples TRBV7-9 to TRBJ2-2; TRBD1 aligns across 7 bases. CDR3 length: 14 residues. With V trimmed by 4 bases and J by 5 bases, 4 bases remained unmatched. Germline V gene lookup returns CDR1 SEHNR and CDR2 FQNEAQ (reference sequence). The CDR3, as DNA: TGTGCCAGCAGCTCGGGACAGCTTACCGGGGAGCTGTTTTTT. Amino acid sequence: CASSSGQLTGELFF.

The chain joins TRBV10-2 to TRBJ2-1, with TRBD2 identical over 10 bases. Looked up from germline, CDR1 is WSHSY and CDR2 is SAAADI. The CDR3 is 14 residues long. The trim removed 6 bases at V and 9 bases at J, leaving 8 bases unmatched. The CDR3 nucleotides are TGCGCCAGCAGCGAAGCGGGAGGGGGGGGTGAGCAGTTCTTC. This encodes CASSEAGGGGEQFF.